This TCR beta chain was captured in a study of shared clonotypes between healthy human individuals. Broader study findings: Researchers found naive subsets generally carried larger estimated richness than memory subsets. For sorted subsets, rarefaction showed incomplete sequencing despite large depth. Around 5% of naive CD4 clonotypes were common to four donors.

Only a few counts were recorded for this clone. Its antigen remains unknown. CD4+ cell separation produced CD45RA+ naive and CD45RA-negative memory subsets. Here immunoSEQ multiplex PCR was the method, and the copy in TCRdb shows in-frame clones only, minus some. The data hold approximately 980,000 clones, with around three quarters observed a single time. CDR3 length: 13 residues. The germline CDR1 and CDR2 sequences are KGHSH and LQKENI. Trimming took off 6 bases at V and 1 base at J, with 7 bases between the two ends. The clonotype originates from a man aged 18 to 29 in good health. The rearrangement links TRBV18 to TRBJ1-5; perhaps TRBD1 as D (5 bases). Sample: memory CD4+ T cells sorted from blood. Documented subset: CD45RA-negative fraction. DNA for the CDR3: TGTGCCAGCTCGCAGGGAAGCAATCAGCCCCAGCATTTT. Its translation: CASSQGSNQPQHF.